This TCR beta chain was identified during a study of cytomegalovirus exposure and HLA in healthy donors (dated by TCRdb to about 2017). Notes on the research overall: A later analysis indicated that the 110 or so validation repertoires were generated on the platform also employed for the 650 to 850 repertoires of the first cohort. The study was designed to test whether signatures of past pathogen exposure could be identified by cataloging public T cell receptors. In addition to the first cohort of around 670 subjects, a separate validation cohort of 120 different subjects was used. To predict cytomegalovirus infection status, the study combined high-throughput TCR immunosequencing, statistical association of individual TCRs with disease status, and machine learning.

The investigation overall reported the following: The classifier was reported to diagnose cytomegalovirus status with high specificity and sensitivity in both the original cohort and the validation cohort. A later analysis lacked HLA typing for the validation cohort, so it scored co-occurrence in that cohort across all 110 or so repertoires. Across donors, most TCR sequences were observed very rarely, whereas some public TCRs were present in many individuals. The authors suggested that the approach could potentially be extended to other disease states and immunological phenotypes. In vitro tests confirmed that three of the cytomegalovirus-associated TCR beta chains recognize cytomegalovirus antigens. In a later analysis, TCRs clustered in the first cohort were found to also tend to co-occur in the roughly 120 validation repertoires, with about 94% of cluster scores above 0. The study gave a list of more than 150 TCR beta chains associated with cytomegalovirus.

Donors formed part of the validation cohort, which comprised about 130 subjects and was distinct from the first cohort of 690 or so subjects. The protocol used for the library was the immunoSEQ multiplex PCR assay. The authors' pipeline ran thus. To diagnose cytomegalovirus status from the catalog of TCR beta chain sequences, a statistical classification framework was built. Drawn from immuneACCESS, this table holds only the in-frame rearrangements with V and J called that TCRdb kept. Clones are partly lost; checked studies trace under half to an unresolved V gene and leave the rest unexplained. D and trimming were read from the DNA, whereas the V and J calls and clone size are those reported in that table. Recorded for this sample are under 200,000 clones; about nine tenths of them occurred a single time. Around 10% of the sample is held by the ten biggest clonotypes. Comments on this clone: Its target antigen remains unknown. Base qualities are not recorded, but no much larger clone differs from it by a single base.

Including cysteine and phenylalanine, the CDR3 has 17 amino acids. Only the CDR3 region is kept as DNA, spanning 51 bases read in frame from base 1. Based on the germline V gene, the CDR1 and CDR2 sequences are SGHTA and FQGNSA. V loses 4 bases, J loses 0 bases, and the germline ends lie 16 bases apart. Sequencing was performed on PBMCs. Rearrangement joined TRBV7-2 to TRBJ1-3; TRBD1 is a possible D gene, resting on 6 matching bases. This clonotype originated in a woman aged 18-29 years in good health and CMV-seropositive. For the CDR3, the sequence is CASSSTTGGDSGNTIYF. Here is the DNA: TGTGCCAGCAGCTCTACGACAGGCGGCGACTCTGGAAACACCATATATTTT.